These 27 T cell receptor beta chains share one sample of origin, sequenced in a study of blood T cell repertoires in COVID-19. TCRdb's copy holds only in-frame clones and misses some; the assay was immunoSEQ multiplex PCR. The data contain almost 90,000 clones, about nine tenths of them singletons. The sample taken for sequencing was peripheral blood. The receptors derive from a man between 18 and 35 years old with COVID-19, enrolled during active disease.

The DNA of the CDR3 is TGTGCCAGCAGCTTGGGACTTCTCCCTTACAATGAGCAGTTCTTC. This translates into CASSLGLLPYNEQFF. V usage is TRBV11-3 and J usage is TRBJ2-1, with D possibly TRBD2 on 6 matching bases. Trimming took off 3 bases at V and 4 bases at J, with 13 bases between the two ends. The CDR3 loop spans 15 amino acids. Germline CDR1 and CDR2: SGHNT and YENEEA.

Note on this clone: One end of the junction fails to match germline, which may point to a read error. This chain joins TRBV25-1 and TRBJ2-7; the D gene is possibly TRBD1 (6 bases). The CDR3 is 16 amino acids. The germline gives CDR1 MGHDK, CDR2 SYGVNS. CDR3 amino acids: CASSGPTGLSSHEQYF. The CDR3 nucleotides read TGTGCCAGCAGCGGACCGACAGGCCTAAGCTCCCACGAGCAGTACTTC.

V gene TRBV5-1 combines with J gene TRBJ2-3; TRBD2 aligns across 11 bases. This CDR3 spans 17 amino acids. Germline V gives CDR1 SGHRS, CDR2 YFSETQ. The V segment lost 4 bases and the J segment 3 bases; nucleotides outside the gene matches: 10. CDR3 in DNA: TGCGCCAGCAGCACCGCCAGACTAGCGGGGCTAACAGATACGCAGTATTTT. It encodes CASSTARLAGLTDTQYF.

The gene calls are TRBV24-1 and TRBJ2-5; 8 bases line up with TRBD1. J gave up 5 bases and V 7 bases, and 14 bases lay outside the gene matches. This CDR3 is built from 16 residues. The germline gives CDR1 KGHDR, CDR2 SFDVKD. CDR3 protein: CATSAWEQGGRETQYF. The CDR3 DNA reads TGTGCCACCAGCGCGTGGGAACAGGGGGGTCGGGAGACCCAGTACTTC.

The DNA for the CDR3 is TGTGCCAGCAGCCAGGGGGCATCTCTCTTCCTGACCCAGGATGAGCAGTTCTTC. Residues: CASSQGASLFLTQDEQFF. The chain couples TRBV5-6 to TRBJ2-1; 8 bases align to TRBD1. Germline V gene lookup returns CDR1 SGHDT and CDR2 YYEEEE. The CDR3 contains 18 residues. V gave up 4 bases and J gave up 8 bases; unmatched junction bases: 20.

The chain uses TRBV3-1 (or the pseudogene TRBV3-2) and TRBJ2-7; 11 positions match TRBD2. V shed 3 bases and J 0 bases; nucleotides not matched to a gene: 7. From germline, CDR1 is LGHDT and CDR2 YNNKEL (reference sequence). The CDR3 length is 17 residues. The CDR3 nucleotides are TGTGCCAGCAGCCAGAGGACTAGCGGGCTTAGCTCCTACGAGCAGTACTTC. Amino acid sequence: CASSQRTSGLSSYEQYF.

In this sample, this clone turned up a few times. This chain links TRBV24-1 with TRBJ2-7; 9 bases map to TRBD1. The CDR3 is 15 residues long. CDR1 is KGHDR and CDR2 is SFDVKD in the germline V gene. V shed 4 bases and J 4 bases; nucleotides not matched to a gene: 7. CDR3 region: CATSDPGQGPYEQYF. The CDR3, as DNA: TGTGCCACCAGTGACCCCGGACAGGGGCCTTACGAGCAGTACTTC.

V gene TRBV21-1 combines with J gene TRBJ2-7; the table names TRBD1, a call not compared with the DNA. TRBV21-1 is noted as a pseudogene. The CDR3 consists of 14 residues. The CDR3 protein is CASSKEGQAYEQYF. CDR3 in DNA: TGTGCCAGCAGCAAAGAGGGACAGGCCTACGAGCAGTACTTC.

The gene calls are TRBV24-1 and TRBJ2-1, with no clear D. The CDR3 spans 10 residues. The germline V and J ends were trimmed by 9 bases and 5 bases, with 4 bases remaining between them. Germline-derived CDR1 and CDR2 are KGHDR and SFDVKD. In DNA, the CDR3 is TGTGCCACCGGAGACAATGAGCAGTTCTTC. Translation: CATGDNEQFF.

The genes are TRBV28 and TRBJ2-3; TRBD1 might be the D (7 bases). CDR1 MDHEN and CDR2 SYDVKM come from the germline V gene. The CDR3 covers 17 residues. Trimming stripped 0 bases from V and 2 bases from J, with 15 bases between. Here the CDR3 reads CASSLWRGGTDTDTQYF. The CDR3, as DNA: TGTGCCAGCAGTTTATGGAGGGGCGGGACAGACACAGATACGCAGTATTTT. Based on the CDR3 plus reference TRBV28 and TRBJ2-3, the full variable domain is DVKVTQSSRYLVKRTGEKVFLECVQDMDHENMFWYRQDPGLGLRLIYFSYDVKMKEKGDIPEGYSVSREKKERFSLILESASTNQTSMYLCASSLWRGGTDTDTQYFGPGTRLTVL.

The CDR3: CASSSPFVGEANYGYTF. For the CDR3, the DNA is TGTGCCAGCAGCTCCCCGTTTGTAGGGGAGGCTAACTATGGCTACACCTTC. The chain couples TRBV7-8 to TRBJ1-2; perhaps TRBD1 as D (5 bases). Germline loops: CDR1 SGHVS, CDR2 FQNEAQ. CDR3 length equals 17 residues. Trimming left V 4 bases short and J 0 bases short, with 18 bases between.

The chain carries TRBV6-5 and TRBJ1-2, with D possibly being TRBD1 (5 bases). In germline, CDR1 is MNHEY, CDR2 SVGAGI. Trimming stripped 6 bases from V and 13 bases from J, with 15 bases between. The CDR3 runs 11 residues. The CDR3, as DNA: TGTGCCAGCAGCGACCGGGGACTTTCCACCTTC. It is translated as CASSDRGLSTF.

The chain joins TRBV5-1 to TRBJ2-1, with 15 bases identical to TRBD2. This CDR3 has 17 residues. Germline CDR1 is SGHRS and CDR2 is YFSETQ. After removal of 4 bases from V and 5 bases from J, the junction contained 7 bases not matched to a gene. The CDR3 here is CASSPQGLAGGHNEQFF. DNA for the CDR3: TGCGCCAGCAGCCCCCAGGGACTAGCGGGAGGTCACAATGAGCAGTTCTTC.

The rearrangement uses TRBV5-6 and TRBJ2-7; 11 bases map to TRBD1. The CDR3 consists of 15 residues. J gave up 4 bases and V 4 bases, and 7 bases lay outside the gene matches. CDR1 and CDR2 from the germline V gene are SGHDT and YYEEEE. The CDR3, as DNA: TGTGCCAGCAGCCCGGACAGGGGGCATTGGTACGAGCAGTACTTC. Residues: CASSPDRGHWYEQYF.

V and J are TRBV14 and TRBJ2-7; 10 bases align to TRBD2. CDR3 size: 20 residues. Trimming cost V 2 bases and J 4 bases; bases outside gene matches: 20. CDR1 and CDR2 from the germline V gene are SGHDN and FVKESK. CDR3 loop: CASSQFVLAGEGEWGYEQYF. CDR3 in DNA: TGTGCCAGCAGCCAATTCGTTCTAGCGGGAGAGGGAGAATGGGGTTACGAGCAGTACTTC.

This clone was observed a single time. V is TRBV7-8 and J is TRBJ2-7, with D maybe TRBD1 (5 bases). CDR3 length: 15 amino acids. Trimming took 1 base from V and 3 from J, leaving 13 bases between them. Germline CDR1 reads SGHVS; CDR2 reads FQNEAQ. The CDR3 spells CASSLGSRGSYEQYF. CDR3 in DNA: TGTGCCAGCAGCTTAGGGTCTAGGGGCAGCTACGAGCAGTACTTC. The entire variable domain, with the rest obtained from reference TRBV7-8 and TRBJ2-7, is as follows: GAGVSQSPRYKVAKRGQDVALRCDPISGHVSLFWYQQALGQGPEFLTYFQNEAQLDKSGLPSDRFFAERPEGSVSTLKIQRTQQEDSAVYLCASSLGSRGSYEQYFGPGTRLTVT.

The V and J genes are TRBV5-1 and TRBJ2-7, with TRBD1 matching 9 bases. The CDR3 runs to 15 residues. J gave up 2 bases and V 4 bases, and 7 bases lay outside the gene matches. Germline loops: CDR1 SGHRS, CDR2 YFSETQ. In DNA form, the CDR3 reads TGCGCCAGCAGCACGCGGACAGGGGAACCCTACGAGCAGTACTTC. It codes for CASSTRTGEPYEQYF.

The V call is TRBV12-3 or TRBV12-4, the J call TRBJ2-2, with D perhaps TRBD1 (5 bases). This CDR3 is built from 13 residues. Trimming shortened V by 4 bases and J by 5 bases, and 8 bases separated the two germline ends. CDR3 protein: CASSSQGTGELFF. The CDR3, as DNA: TGTGCCAGCAGTTCCCAGGGTACCGGGGAGCTGTTTTTT.

The table lists this clone with a count of one. The CDR3 coding sequence is TGTGCCAGCAGCGTCCGAGACAGGGAGCTTTACACCTTC. Amino acids: CASSVRDRELYTF. The V call is TRBV9, the J call TRBJ1-2; 7 bases align to TRBD1. CDR1 is SGDLS, CDR2 YYNGEE, per germline. The V gene end was trimmed by 2 bases and the J gene end by 11 bases; junction bases not matched to a gene: 9. This CDR3 region has 13 residues.

The V call is TRBV7-8, the J call TRBJ2-7, with D possibly TRBD2 on 6 matching bases. CDR1 and CDR2 (germline): SGHVS, FQNEAQ. The CDR3 extends over 14 amino acids. The V end was cut by 2 bases, the J end by 6 bases, with 14 bases between. The CDR3 sequence: CASSLLASGGEQYF. CDR3 bases: TGTGCCAGCAGCTTACTAGCGAGTGGCGGCGAGCAGTACTTC. Full variable domain (remainder filled in from reference TRBV7-8 and TRBJ2-7): GAGVSQSPRYKVAKRGQDVALRCDPISGHVSLFWYQQALGQGPEFLTYFQNEAQLDKSGLPSDRFFAERPEGSVSTLKIQRTQQEDSAVYLCASSLLASGGEQYFGPGTRLTVT.

The chain is built from TRBV18 and TRBJ2-7, with D possibly being TRBD1 (6 bases). CDR1 and CDR2 from the germline V gene are KGHSH and LQKENI. Trimming cost V 3 bases and J 2 bases, with 17 bases left between them. The CDR3 length is 16 residues. CDR3 nucleotide sequence: TGTGCCAGCTCACCGACCTATGGACAGTTCCCCTACGAGCAGTACTTC. This codes for CASSPTYGQFPYEQYF.

This clone occurred once. J is TRBJ2-3 and V is TRBV4-3; a weak D match, TRBD2 (6 bases). Trimming took off 2 bases at V and 5 bases at J, with 14 bases between the two ends. Per the germline V gene, CDR1 is LGHNA and CDR2 is YSLEER. The CDR3 length is 15 residues. CDR3 protein: CASSQLWEVGDTQYF. The CDR3 bases are TGCGCCAGCAGCCAATTGTGGGAGGTCGGAGATACGCAGTATTTT.

V usage is TRBV25-1 and J usage is TRBJ2-7; a possible D gene is TRBD2 (5 bases). This CDR3 is built from 14 residues. Germline V gene data show CDR1 as MGHDK and CDR2 as SYGVNS. Deletions cut 2 bases from V and 2 bases from J, with 10 bases between. The CDR3 here is CASSEAGTTYEQYF. The CDR3 DNA is TGTGCCAGCAGTGAAGCGGGTACTACCTACGAGCAGTACTTC.

Turning to this clone: A read error may produce the germline difference seen at one junction end. The J gene is TRBJ1-4, the V gene TRBV28, with 9 positions matching TRBD1. CDR1 and CDR2 (germline): MDHEN, SYDVKM. The CDR3 runs to 18 residues. Here the CDR3 DNA reads TGTGCCAGCAGCAAACGACCGGGACAGGGTGGGTGGAATGAAAAACTGCTTTTT. Amino acid sequence: CASSKRPGQGGWNEKLLF.

J is TRBJ2-7 and V is TRBV6-6; D perhaps matches TRBD1 (6 bases). V was trimmed by 4 bases and J by 2 bases, leaving 12 bases between them. CDR3 size: 14 residues. CDR1 MNHNY and CDR2 SVGAGI come from the germline V gene (reference sequence). CDR3 nucleotide sequence: TGTGCCAGCAGTTCCGGGACAACCACCTACGAGCAGTACTTC. It codes for CASSSGTTTYEQYF.

The chain has TRBV24-1 and TRBJ2-1; 9 bases are a match to TRBD2. Trimming took 4 bases from V and 6 from J; bases not matched to a gene: 15. The CDR3 is 18 residues long. Germline V gene data show CDR1 as KGHDR and CDR2 as SFDVKD. CDR3 residues: CATSDHSSGRRRGNEQFF. In DNA, the CDR3 is TGTGCCACCAGTGACCACTCCAGCGGGAGGCGCCGGGGCAATGAGCAGTTCTTC.

The V gene is TRBV4-1, the J gene TRBJ1-2; D gene unclear. CDR1 is MGHRA and CDR2 is YSYEKL in the germline V gene. Trimming left V 1 base short and J 0 bases short, with 9 bases between. CDR3 size: 15 residues. CDR3 region: CASSQVPLPNYGYTF. The CDR3 DNA is TGCGCCAGCAGCCAAGTTCCACTTCCTAACTATGGCTACACCTTC.